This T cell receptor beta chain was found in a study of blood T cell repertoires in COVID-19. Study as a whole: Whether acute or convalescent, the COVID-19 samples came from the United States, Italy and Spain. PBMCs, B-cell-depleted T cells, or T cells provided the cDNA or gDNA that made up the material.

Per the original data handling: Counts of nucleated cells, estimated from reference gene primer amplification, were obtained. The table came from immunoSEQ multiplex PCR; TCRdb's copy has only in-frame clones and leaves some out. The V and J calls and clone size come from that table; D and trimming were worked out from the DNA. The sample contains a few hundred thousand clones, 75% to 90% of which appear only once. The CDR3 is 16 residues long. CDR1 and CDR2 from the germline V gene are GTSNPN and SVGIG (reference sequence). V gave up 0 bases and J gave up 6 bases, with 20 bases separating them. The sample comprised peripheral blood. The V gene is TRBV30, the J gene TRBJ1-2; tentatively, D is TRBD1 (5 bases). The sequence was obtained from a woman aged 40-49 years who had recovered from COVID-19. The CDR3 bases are TGTGCCTGGAGTGTCAGGTTACTCGGGGGGAGGAATGGCTACACCTTC. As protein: CAWSVRLLGGRNGYTF.